This T cell receptor (beta chain) is drawn from a study of molecular identifiers for immune sequencing clone quantification. Study results and limitations: Whereas clones above 20 RNA copies held under 1% of naive-cell molecules, they held over 97% of effector molecules.

In germline, CDR1 is MNHEY, CDR2 SVGEGT. The CDR3 sequence is 14 residues long. The germline V and J ends were trimmed by 2 bases and 4 bases, with 12 bases remaining between them. Bulk TCR libraries were made with methods that had been previously described and with listed TCR primers. Each CDR3 protein gets one entry after TCRdb re-called the PCR reads with MiXCR. The sample holds hundreds of thousands of distinct CDR3 sequences; 25% are singletons and the top ten take about 0.78%. As for this clonotype: The antigen remains unidentified.

What was sequenced was naive CD8+ T cells from blood, with Jurkat cell RNA spiked in. Subset defined: FACS-sorted CD8+CD4-CCR7+CD45RA+ naive T cells. This receptor was identified in a human donor in good health. Some libraries in this study had Jurkat cell RNA spiked in. The chain recombines TRBV6-2 or TRBV6-3 with TRBJ2-7, with TRBD2 as a possible D gene (5 bases). As DNA, the CDR3 is TGTGCCAGCAGTTACAGGGAGAGAGCTTACGAGCAGTACTTC. Translated: CASSYRERAYEQYF.